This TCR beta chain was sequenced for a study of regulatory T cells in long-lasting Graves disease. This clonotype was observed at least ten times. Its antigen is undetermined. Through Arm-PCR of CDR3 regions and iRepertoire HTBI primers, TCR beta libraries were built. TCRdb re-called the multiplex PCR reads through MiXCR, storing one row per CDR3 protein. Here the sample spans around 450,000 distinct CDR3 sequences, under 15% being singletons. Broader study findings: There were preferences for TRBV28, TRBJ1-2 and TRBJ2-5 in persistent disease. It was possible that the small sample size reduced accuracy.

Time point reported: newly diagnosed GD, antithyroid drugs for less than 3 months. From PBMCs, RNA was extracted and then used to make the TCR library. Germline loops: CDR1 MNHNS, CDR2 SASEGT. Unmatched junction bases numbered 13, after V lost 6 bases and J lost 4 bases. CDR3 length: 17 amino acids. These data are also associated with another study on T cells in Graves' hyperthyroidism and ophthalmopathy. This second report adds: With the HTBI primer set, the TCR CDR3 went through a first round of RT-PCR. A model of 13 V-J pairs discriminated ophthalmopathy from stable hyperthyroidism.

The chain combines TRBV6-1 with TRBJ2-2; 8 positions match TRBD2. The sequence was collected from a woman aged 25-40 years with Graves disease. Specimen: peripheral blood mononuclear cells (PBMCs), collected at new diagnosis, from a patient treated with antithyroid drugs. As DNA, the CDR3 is TGTGCCAGCAGCCCCCGCGCAACTAGCGGAGGCACCGGGGAGCTGTTTTTT. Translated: CASSPRATSGGTGELFF.